One and the same sample provided the 30 T cell receptor beta chains below, sequenced in a study of blood T cell repertoires in COVID-19. Libraries were prepared by immunoSEQ multiplex PCR; TCRdb keeps only in-frame clonotypes and omits some of them. Found here are more than 35,000 clones, about nine tenths of them singletons; the top ten hold 4% to 6%. The sequenced sample consisted of peripheral blood. The receptor source for this set is a human donor in a cohort sampled during active COVID-19.

The V and J genes are TRBV28 and TRBJ2-7; 8 bases align to TRBD2. The J segment lost 4 bases and the V segment lost 7 bases, leaving 9 bases of the junction unmatched. Per germline, CDR1 MDHEN and CDR2 SYDVKM. The CDR3 is made up of 14 amino acids. The CDR3, as DNA: TGTGCCAGCATGCCACGGGAGGGCCAGTACGAGCAGTACTTC. The encoded protein is CASMPREGQYEQYF.

This sequence joins TRBV27 and TRBJ1-3; 7 positions agree with TRBD1. The CDR3 length is 14 residues. Germline V CDR1 and CDR2: MNHEY, SMNVEV (reference sequence). Trimming took 5 bases from V and 4 from J; bases not matched to a gene: 5. The CDR3 protein is CASSTGALGNTIYF. DNA of the CDR3: TGTGCCAGCAGTACAGGGGCGTTGGGAAACACCATATATTTT.

The rearrangement links TRBV7-6 to TRBJ2-1; 14 positions match TRBD2. J was trimmed by 4 bases and V by 4 bases; bases with no gene match: 3. This CDR3 region has 16 residues. Germline V gene data show CDR1 as SGHVS and CDR2 as FNYEAQ. This chain's CDR3 is CASSSRLAGGYNEQFF. The CDR3 nucleotides are TGTGCCAGCAGCTCGCGACTAGCGGGAGGGTACAATGAGCAGTTCTTC.

The chain couples TRBV9 to TRBJ2-5, with D perhaps TRBD2 (6 bases). V was cut by 0 bases and J by 2 bases, with 11 bases left in between. CDR1 and CDR2 from the germline V gene are SGDLS and YYNGEE. The CDR3 is 15 residues long. This chain's CDR3 is CASSVGAGTQETQYF. In nucleotides, the CDR3 is TGTGCCAGCAGCGTAGGCGCGGGAACGCAAGAGACCCAGTACTTC. The full variable domain, with the rest looked up from reference TRBV9 and TRBJ2-5, is DSGVTQTPKHLITATGQRVTLRCSPRSGDLSVYWYQQSLDQGLQFLIQYYNGEERAKGNILERFSAQQFPDLHSELNLSSLELGDSALYFCASSVGAGTQETQYFGPGTRLLVL.

This chain links TRBV7-2 with TRBJ2-7; D possibly corresponds to TRBD1 (6 bases). The CDR3 spans 15 residues. The V end lost 4 bases, the J end lost 7 bases, and 20 bases lay between the germline ends. CDR1 and CDR2 (germline): SGHTA, FQGNSA. CDR3 region: CASSSRLGAGLEQYF. In nucleotides, the CDR3 is TGTGCCAGCAGCTCAAGGTTGGGGGCCGGTCTGGAGCAGTACTTC. Variable domain in full (rest from reference TRBV7-2 and TRBJ2-7): GAGVSQSPSNKVTEKGKDVELRCDPISGHTALYWYRQSLGQGLEFLIYFQGNSAPDKSGLPSDRFSAERTGGSVSTLTIQRTQQEDSAVYLCASSSRLGAGLEQYFGPGTRLTVT.

This clone has only a few counts. The J gene is TRBJ2-2, the V gene TRBV5-4; 10 positions match TRBD2. The CDR3 runs to 17 residues. V shed 3 bases, J shed 4 bases, and the junction held 9 bases outside the gene matches. CDR1 and CDR2 (germline): SGHNT, YYREEE (reference sequence). The CDR3 bases are TGTGCCAGCAGCTCCCTAGCGGGAGTGGGACTCACCGGGGAGCTGTTTTTT. Amino acids: CASSSLAGVGLTGELFF.

The chain links TRBV18 to TRBJ2-2; D not resolved. The germline CDR1 and CDR2 sequences are KGHSH and LQKENI. V was shortened by 6 bases and J by 0 bases, with 14 bases between the two germline ends. The CDR3 has 16 residues. The CDR3 DNA is TGTGCCAGCTCGTCCCCGCGGCCGACGAACACCGGGGAGCTGTTTTTT. This encodes CASSSPRPTNTGELFF.

The J gene is TRBJ2-4, the V gene TRBV19; D is perhaps TRBD1 (6 bases). With 8 bases removed from V and 5 bases from J, the gap between germline ends came to 13 bases. Germline V CDR1 and CDR2: LNHDA, SQIVND (reference sequence). CDR3 size: 13 residues. Written as DNA, the CDR3 is TGTGCCAGTTCCCCGGACAGACAAAACATTCAGTACTTC. It specifies CASSPDRQNIQYF. The complete variable domain, with remaining parts taken from reference TRBV19 and TRBJ2-4, reads DGGITQSPKYLFRKEGQNVTLSCEQNLNHDAMYWYRQDPGQGLRLIYYSQIVNDFQKGDIAEGYSVSREKKESFPLTVTSAQKNPTAFYLCASSPDRQNIQYFGAGTRLSVL.

The V gene is TRBV2, the J gene TRBJ1-6; 9 nucleotides line up with TRBD1. The CDR3 contains 16 residues. The germline CDR1 and CDR2 sequences are SNHLY and FYNNEI. The trim removed 5 bases at V and 9 bases at J, leaving 11 bases unmatched. DNA of the CDR3: TGTGCCAGCAGTCTAGACCCCGGGACAGGGACTTCACCCCTCCACTTT. Translated: CASSLDPGTGTSPLHF.

This CDR3 is CASSLALDRVGEAFF. The CDR3 DNA reads as TGTGCCAGCAGCTTAGCCCTGGACAGGGTCGGTGAAGCTTTCTTT. The gene calls are TRBV7-8 and TRBJ1-1; 8 nucleotides line up with TRBD1. The ends lost 0 bases at V and 7 bases at J; junction bases unmatched: 7. Per the germline V gene, CDR1 is SGHVS and CDR2 is FQNEAQ. CDR3 length equals 15 residues.

The chain combines TRBV7-2 with TRBJ2-7, with TRBD2 matching over 9 bases. The CDR3 is 15 residues long. J was trimmed by 4 bases and V by 4 bases; bases with no gene match: 8. Germline-derived CDR1 and CDR2 are SGHTA and FQGNSA. CDR3 region: CASSSVAGDRYEQYF. The CDR3 DNA sequence: TGTGCCAGCAGCTCCGTAGCGGGAGATAGGTACGAGCAGTACTTC. Combining the CDR3 with reference TRBV7-2 and TRBJ2-7 gives the whole variable domain GAGVSQSPSNKVTEKGKDVELRCDPISGHTALYWYRQSLGQGLEFLIYFQGNSAPDKSGLPSDRFSAERTGGSVSTLTIQRTQQEDSAVYLCASSSVAGDRYEQYFGPGTRLTVT.

This clone was seen a few times. This sequence joins TRBV25-1 and TRBJ2-2; perhaps TRBD2 as D (6 bases). The CDR3 consists of 15 residues. Per the germline V gene, CDR1 is MGHDK and CDR2 is SYGVNS. Trimming pared 3 bases from V and 3 bases from J, leaving 11 bases between. CDR3 residues: CASSETGTYTGELFF. CDR3 nucleotide sequence: TGTGCCAGCAGTGAGACGGGGACTTACACCGGGGAGCTGTTTTTT.

In regard to this clone: In the same sample, other DNA sequences code for this CDR3. The gene calls are TRBV5-1 and TRBJ1-5; 9 positions agree with TRBD1. The CDR3 is 14 amino acids. Germline V gene lookup returns CDR1 SGHRS and CDR2 YFSETQ. V was clipped by 4 bases and J by 4 bases; unmatched bases: 3. The CDR3 loop reads CASSPDRGNQPQHF. The CDR3 bases are TGCGCCAGCAGCCCGGACAGGGGAAATCAGCCCCAGCATTTT.

This clone has a single count. The gene calls are TRBV10-2 and TRBJ2-3; TRBD1 matches 7 bases. The germline V gene encodes CDR1 WSHSY and CDR2 SAAADI. The J segment lost 1 base and the V segment lost 6 bases, leaving 13 bases of the junction unmatched. The CDR3 sequence is 17 residues long. The CDR3 protein is CASSLSGTAKRTDTQYF. Written as DNA, the CDR3 is TGCGCCAGCAGCCTATCCGGGACAGCGAAACGCACAGATACGCAGTATTTT.

V is TRBV2 and J is TRBJ1-6; 8 nucleotides agree with TRBD1. After removal of 2 bases from V and 4 bases from J, the junction contained 1 base not matched to a gene. The CDR3 length is 15 residues. CDR1 is SNHLY, CDR2 FYNNEI, per germline. The CDR3 DNA reads TGTGCCAGCAGTGAACGACAGGGGTATAATTCACCCCTCCACTTT. It encodes CASSERQGYNSPLHF.

The chain carries TRBV11-2 and TRBJ2-1; TRBD2 agrees at 12 bases. The CDR3 sequence is 17 residues long. Per the germline V gene, CDR1 is SGHAT and CDR2 is FQNNGV. V lost 5 bases to trimming and J lost 2 bases; unmatched junction nucleotides: 7. CDR3 sequence (DNA): TGTGCCAGCAGCCTTGCTAGCGGGAGGGGCCCCTACAATGAGCAGTTCTTC. Its protein product is CASSLASGRGPYNEQFF.

CDR3 sequence: CAIRTRDREIYGYTF. The CDR3 nucleotides are TGTGCCATCAGGACCCGGGACAGGGAGATCTATGGCTACACCTTC. The chain has TRBV10-3 and TRBJ1-2, with TRBD1 matching over 9 bases. Germline assignment: CDR1 ENHRY and CDR2 SYGVKD. The CDR3 has 15 amino acids. Trimming removed 6 bases from V and 4 bases from J; junction bases left unmatched: 9.

The gene calls are TRBV7-6 and TRBJ2-5, with 14 bases lining up with TRBD2. V gave up 5 bases and J gave up 5 bases; unmatched junction bases: 10. The CDR3 runs to 17 residues. The germline CDR1 and CDR2 sequences are SGHVS and FNYEAQ. The CDR3 DNA is TGTGCCAGCAGCAAGACTAGCGGGAGGGGAACAATGGAGACCCAGTACTTC. Translating it yields CASSKTSGRGTMETQYF. Looking up the rest from reference TRBV7-6 and TRBJ2-5 gives the full variable domain: GAGVSQSPRYKVTKRGQDVALRCDPISGHVSLYWYRQALGQGPEFLTYFNYEAQQDKSGLPNDRFSAERPEGSISTLTIQRTEQRDSAMYRCASSKTSGRGTMETQYFGPGTRLLVL.

The CDR3 loop is CASSTGSNGQPQHF. CDR3 nucleotide sequence: TGTGCCAGCAGCACCGGTTCGAACGGTCAGCCCCAGCATTTT. The rearrangement joins TRBV7-2 to TRBJ1-5; D call uncertain. V was pared by 5 bases and J by 6 bases, with 14 bases between. CDR3 length: 14 amino acids. The germline V gene encodes CDR1 SGHTA and CDR2 FQGNSA.

This chain links TRBV19 with TRBJ2-2, with TRBD1 matching 8 bases. The CDR3 loop spans 14 amino acids. Trimming at V came to 10 bases and at J to 7 bases, leaving 11 bases not matched to a gene. Germline CDR1 LNHDA, CDR2 SQIVND (reference sequence). For the CDR3, the DNA is TGTGCCACAAGACAGGGGTTCAATTTCGGGGAGCTGTTTTTT. It translates to CATRQGFNFGELFF.

V is TRBV5-1 and J is TRBJ1-1, with D possibly being TRBD1 (5 bases). Germline lookup yields CDR1 SGHRS and CDR2 YFSETQ. CDR3 length equals 14 residues. V was pared by 2 bases and J by 5 bases, with 13 bases between. Here the CDR3 DNA reads TGCGCCAGCAGCTTTTCCCAGGGAAGGACTGAAGCTTTCTTT. Translation: CASSFSQGRTEAFF.

The DNA for the CDR3 is TGTGCCAGCAGACAAGGACAGGGCACTGAAGCTTTCTTT. Translated: CASRQGQGTEAFF. The chain uses TRBV12-3 or TRBV12-4 and TRBJ1-1, with 8 nucleotides matching TRBD1. The J segment lost 4 bases and the V segment lost 6 bases, leaving 4 bases of the junction unmatched. The length of the CDR3 is 13 residues.

The chain recombines TRBV3-1 (or the pseudogene TRBV3-2) with TRBJ2-5; 10 nucleotides line up with TRBD1. The trim removed 1 base at V and 5 bases at J, leaving 4 bases unmatched. CDR1 and CDR2 (germline): LGHDT, YNNKEL (reference sequence). The CDR3 loop spans 15 amino acids. As DNA, the CDR3 is TGTGCCAGCAGCCAAGCCCCGGGACAGGGGGAGACCCAGTACTTC. This gives the protein CASSQAPGQGETQYF.

The CDR3 reads CASRHNPSLSYNEQFF. The CDR3 DNA follows: TGTGCCAGCAGGCATAACCCAAGTCTATCCTACAATGAGCAGTTCTTC. The V and J genes are TRBV28 and TRBJ2-1; D remains unclear. The V end lost 6 bases, the J end lost 1 base, and 16 bases lay between the germline ends. The germline gives CDR1 MDHEN, CDR2 SYDVKM. This CDR3 is built from 16 residues.

The chain employs TRBV6-5 and TRBJ2-7, with a tentative D call TRBD1 (6 bases). The length of the CDR3 is 14 residues. Germline CDR1 reads MNHEY; CDR2 reads SVGAGI. V gave up 6 bases and J gave up 6 bases, with 18 bases separating them. The CDR3 loop reads CASSRQAPRAEQYF. In nucleotides, the CDR3 is TGTGCCAGCAGCCGACAGGCCCCAAGGGCCGAGCAGTACTTC.

This chain links TRBV18 with TRBJ2-7; 15 nucleotides line up with TRBD2. In germline, CDR1 is KGHSH, CDR2 LQKENI. This CDR3 comprises 19 residues. Trimming removed 4 bases from V and 0 bases from J; junction bases left unmatched: 10. CDR3 protein: CASSQIRTSGRAVSYEQYF. CDR3 sequence (DNA): TGTGCCAGCTCACAAATTAGGACTAGCGGGAGGGCGGTCTCCTACGAGCAGTACTTC. Complete variable domain (other parts from reference TRBV18 and TRBJ2-7): NAGVMQNPRHLVRRRGQEARLRCSPMKGHSHVYWYRQLPEEGLKFMVYLQKENIIDESGMPKERFSAEFPKEGPSILRIQQVVRGDSAAYFCASSQIRTSGRAVSYEQYFGPGTRLTVT.

The gene calls are TRBV7-7 and TRBJ2-1; 9 bases are shared with TRBD2. Unmatched junction bases numbered 11, after V lost 5 bases and J lost 0 bases. The germline CDR1 and CDR2 sequences are SSHAT and FNYEAQ (reference sequence). This CDR3 region has 18 residues. The CDR3 region has the DNA TGTGCCAGCAGCCAAGGACTAGCGAAAAAGGGCTCCTACAATGAGCAGTTCTTC. Translation: CASSQGLAKKGSYNEQFF.

The chain couples TRBV2 to TRBJ2-3, with 11 nucleotides matching TRBD2. Germline assignment: CDR1 SNHLY and CDR2 FYNNEI. Trimming removed 8 bases from V and 4 bases from J; junction bases left unmatched: 5. CDR3 size: 14 residues. Written as DNA, the CDR3 is TGTGCCAGCGTAGCGGGAGGGTTGGCAGATACGCAGTATTTT. This sequence encodes CASVAGGLADTQYF.

The chain carries TRBV28 and TRBJ1-1; D call uncertain. Trimming stripped 7 bases from V and 0 bases from J, with 18 bases between. The CDR3 totals 16 residues. From germline, CDR1 is MDHEN and CDR2 SYDVKM. The CDR3 region has the DNA TGTGCCAGCACCGGTCCCGTCCTTTTTATGAACACTGAAGCTTTCTTT. Its translation: CASTGPVLFMNTEAFF.

V usage is TRBV7-8 and J usage is TRBJ2-1; 7 bases are a match to TRBD2. CDR1 SGHVS and CDR2 FQNEAQ come from the germline V gene. V was pared by 4 bases and J by 8 bases, with 17 bases of the junction left unmatched. CDR3 length: 17 residues. This CDR3 is CASSSRMGAGRTYEQFF. In DNA, the CDR3 is TGTGCCAGCAGCTCAAGAATGGGAGCGGGAAGGACGTATGAGCAGTTCTTC.